This record covers a single TCR beta chain. Its target antigen remains unknown. The record has no base qualities; no much larger clone is one base away. The data belong to a study of cytomegalovirus exposure and HLA in healthy donors (dated by TCRdb to 2016 to 2017). About the full investigation: In an earlier analysis of approximately 500 of the donors, 250 to 300 Gb of sequence data and just under 120 million unique TCR beta sequences from 150 million to 200 million T cells were reported. An early release covering roughly 580 HLA-typed donors comprised about 320 gigabases of sequencing data and 65 million to 100 million unique TCR sequences. Of the roughly 400 genotyped donors, roughly 80% fell in the genetic ancestry cluster associated with self-reported Caucasian donors. The study aimed to test whether cataloging public T cell receptors could reveal signatures of past pathogen exposure. The T cell repertoires of around 730 subjects were profiled by immunosequencing and related to cytomegalovirus serostatus. A separate validation cohort of roughly 120 different subjects was used in addition to the 666-subject first cohort. The study combined high-throughput TCR immunosequencing, statistical association of individual TCRs with disease status, and machine learning to predict cytomegalovirus infection status. In a later analysis, previously published TCR beta repertoires from roughly 710 donors were re-analyzed and high-resolution HLA genotyping was added so that TCR occurrence patterns could be studied. The later analysis used no new phenotypic data to find candidate immune exposures, relying instead on TCR beta sequences and their occurrence across donors. In an earlier analysis of around 540 of the donors, high-throughput TCR beta sequencing was used to judge whether each TCR beta V gene segment behaved as functional or pseudogenic. Donor age, sex, ethnicity and CMV serostatus were compiled together with the repertoire data. Genome-wide SNP genotypes for about 55% of the roughly 670 donors were used in a later genetic analysis, which treated that subset as a discovery cohort. Every repertoire in the discovery cohort had been generated on one and the same sequencing platform. HLA typing included class I and class II loci at four-digit resolution. Typing coverage varied by locus: roughly 620-640 donors for A, B, C, DRB1 and DQB1; under 550 for DQA1; about 600 for DPA1; 400 to 480 for DPB1. About five DR-DQ haplotypes were treated as single units for association and clustering because of strong linkage in the cohort. On average, about 200,000 unique TCR beta nucleotide sequences were sequenced per donor among several hundred genotyped donors of the cohort, with 15% to 20% of those sequences being non-productive. Study-wide findings and limitations: Correlated functional status among segregating V segments might be attributable to linkage disequilibrium, but an unknown experimental factor could not be ruled out. In a later analysis, 16,951 TCR beta sequences were associated with specific HLA alleles at a false discovery rate of 0.05. A later analysis found that TCR association rates varied across HLA loci, with DRB1 alleles showing the most associated TCRs and HLA-C alleles the fewest. The earlier analysis of about 600 of the donors excluded 15 to 20 rarely observed V segments, including chromosome 9 orphons, because counts were too low. The 87-base-pair reads could not distinguish some IMGT-functional V segments, including TRBV6-2 and TRBV6-3, so those segments were excluded. The cohort was sequenced for TCR beta chains only, and without alpha or paired-chain data the features that could be detected were limited. Broadly in line with IMGT annotations, most TCR beta V segments showed up in productive rearrangements about 87% or about 30% of the time in an earlier analysis of 450 to 600 of the donors. The authors suggested that the approach could potentially be extended to other disease states and immunological phenotypes. Presence/absence analyses assumed roughly uniform sequencing depth across donors, an assumption that may not hold. A later analysis reported that several top co-occurrence clusters appeared linked to parvovirus B19, influenza, CMV and Epstein-Barr virus. According to a later analysis, most CMV-associated TCR beta chains appeared to be HLA-restricted, and the HLA associations seemed to be driven largely by CMV exposure. A few of the identified cytomegalovirus-associated TCR beta chains were confirmed in vitro to be specific for cytomegalovirus antigens. Because HLA typing was missing for some donors at each locus, association tests included only the typed subset. A further reported finding was that TCR beta sequences accurately predicted the HLA-A and HLA-B alleles for most subjects in the first cohort. Most TCR sequences were seen in very few donors, while some public TCRs were found in many individuals. Immune exposure information for the cohort was limited to CMV serostatus. The sequencing pipeline was judged likely to have produced a cluster of highly shared sequence variants as a technical artifact. Compared with equally common non-associated chains, HLA-associated TCR beta chains in a later analysis were more clonally expanded and had lower generation probabilities. Compared with the approximately 600-donor mean, donors in an Asian-associated ancestry cluster had fewer N-insertions in productive TCRs, according to a later genetic analysis. In the study, 150 to 200 TCR beta chains were listed as associated with cytomegalovirus. Strong co-occurrence of HLA alleles, especially DR and DQ, made assigning TCR associations to individual alleles difficult. A later genetic analysis associated a missense DCLRE1C variant with V-gene and J-gene trimming of TCR beta chains, and an independent cohort replicated the association. The classifier was reported to diagnose cytomegalovirus status with high specificity and sensitivity in both the original cohort and the validation cohort.

In total, around 600 healthy bone marrow donors made up the cohort. At the time of sampling, every cohort member was nominally healthy, though immune exposures that went unrecorded were likely present. The donor was CMV seropositive and was included in the group of 250 to 350 seropositive cohort members. A peripheral blood sample was provided by each donor, and peripheral blood mononuclear cells were used for TCR beta sequencing. The Qiagen DNeasy Blood Extraction Kit was used to extract genomic DNA from the blood cell samples. Looking up the germline V gene (reference sequence) yields CDR1 MNHEY and CDR2 SMNVEV. V and J are trimmed by 5 bases and 2 bases, and the gene matches miss 6 bases of the junction. Taken from cysteine to phenylalanine, the CDR3 has 15 residues. CDR3 DNA only is kept here, 45 bases in frame from base 1. The library was built by means of the immunoSEQ multiplex PCR assay. A mixture of 60 forward primers for TCR Vbeta segments and 13 reverse primers for TCR Jbeta segments was used in the multiplex PCR. The CDR3 region of rearranged TCR beta genes was amplified from genomic DNA with a multiplex PCR assay. Amplified TCR beta libraries were sequenced as 87-base-pair reads on the Illumina HiSeq System. The original methods were these. In a later analysis, 70 million to 95 million unique TCR beta chains were counted across the 500 to 850 repertoires, and approximately 11 million of these chains were shared by at least two donors. Raw reads were error-corrected and collapsed into unique sequences with a nearest-neighbor algorithm that merged closely related sequences to remove PCR and sequencing errors. To assign V, D and J gene segments, CDR3 sequences were aligned to IMGT reference sequences. For a sequence to be retained, a match of at least six nucleotides to both a V gene segment and a J gene segment was required. A rearrangement counted as productive if the CDR3 had no stop codons and remained in frame with V and J, and every other rearrangement counted as non-productive. Following IMGT convention, CDR3 was defined as the stretch from the second conserved V-encoded cysteine up to the conserved J-encoded phenylalanine. Sequences without an unambiguous match to a single V gene segment were excluded from the earlier analysis of several hundred of the donors. In an earlier analysis of 587 of the donors, a V segment was called functional when productive rearrangements were above 56.7%, and segregating when the standard deviation between donors exceeded 5%. A statistical classification framework was built for diagnosing cytomegalovirus status from the catalog of TCR beta chain sequences. A later analysis assigned V and J genes by comparing TCR nucleotide sequences with IMGT/GENE-DB human TR gene sequences. Using the TCRdist pipeline, a later analysis assigned CDR3 sequences along with most-parsimonious VDJ recombination scenarios. In a later analysis, each TCR beta chain was defined by its CDR3 amino acid sequence together with its V-gene family, and reads lacking a unique V-gene family were excluded. In a later analysis, 450 to 600 highly shared, low-generation-probability nucleotide sequences were removed to address suspected cross-contamination and a sequencing artifact. In a later analysis, a clonal expansion index for each public chain was calculated from normalized within-repertoire ranks of inferred template counts. A later analysis computed generation probabilities with a VDJ recombination model fitted to out-of-frame rearrangements, and checked the results against IGoR. A later analysis scored TCR-TCR, TCR-HLA and TCR-CMV co-occurrence with hypergeometric tests, applying a repertoire-size bias correction to TCR pairs. A later analysis estimated false discovery rates by permuting HLA or CMV assignments 20 times. In a later analysis, co-occurring TCRs were grouped using DBSCAN, and TCRdist sequence similarity was added for clustering within HLA-allele-positive subsets. Repertoires with fewer than 30,000 or more than 120,000 public chains, plus five repertoires with anomalous nucleotide sharing, were excluded from co-occurrence clustering. Held by TCRdb, this immuneACCESS table contains in-frame sequences only and omits some clones. Under half of the omission traces to an unresolved V gene where checked; the cause of the rest is unknown. V, J and clone size derive from that table, while D and trimming were established from the DNA sequence. The sample records more than 130,000 clones, roughly 80% of which are singletons. Around 4.5% of the sample goes to the ten largest clones.

The clonotype originates from a middle-aged man in good health and CMV-seropositive. Sequencing input: PBMCs. The sequence joins TRBV27 to TRBJ2-7; TRBD2 matches 10 bases in the middle. The CDR3 has the sequence CASSILAGVAYEQYF. The DNA sequence is given as TGTGCCAGCAGTATCCTAGCGGGAGTCGCCTACGAGCAGTACTTC.